This T cell receptor beta chain stems from a study of metastatic and nonmetastatic thyroid tumors. For the study at large: Repertoire comparison spanned blood and tumor or nodule tissue of malignant and benign thyroid patients.

No patient had received any treatment before thyroid surgery. This CDR3 contains 14 residues. Germline V gene data show CDR1 as SNHLY and CDR2 as FYNNEI. V shed 6 bases and J shed 3 bases, with 11 bases lying between them. Notes on this clone: What it recognizes is unknown.

General study results and limits: Benign nodules were reported to have significantly lower TCR beta diversity than malignant thyroid tumors, in blood and tumor.

Original handling: The distant-metastasis classifier for papillary thyroid cancer was built from CDR3 differences across clinicopathological groups. TCRdb reprocessed the PCR reads via MiXCR. The V and J calls and clone size come from TCRdb's table, not from the authors' own analysis. The sample contains over 10,000 clones, 25% to 40% of which appear only once. Source material: tumor tissue. The sequence was collected from a female donor with papillary thyroid cancer or a benign thyroid nodule (not recorded which). Some clones in this sample may be carry-over from other donors' samples. The chain employs TRBV2 and TRBJ2-2; a weak D match, TRBD2 (5 bases). The CDR3 DNA sequence: TGTGCCAGCAGCACTAGAAAAGACACCGGGGAGCTGTTTTTT. Translated: CASSTRKDTGELFF.